What follows are 27 T cell receptor beta chains derived from one specimen sequenced in a study of blood T cells in healthy people across ages. A second roughly 6 to 12 cycle PCR used barcoded and J-beta primers. TCRdb reprocessed the 5' RACE reads via MiXCR and lists one record per CDR3 protein. The sample records some 370,000 distinct CDR3 sequences, approximately 51% being singletons. Sequencing input: blood. Source of these receptors: a man aged 60 to 75 in good health.

This sequence joins TRBV5-1 and TRBJ2-5, with no clear D. The CDR3 consists of 13 residues. Germline CDR1 is SGHRS and CDR2 is YFSETQ. Deletions cut 4 bases from V and 11 bases from J, with 18 bases between. Here the CDR3 reads CASSTTQVGEQYF. In nucleotides, the CDR3 is TGCGCCAGCAGCACCACCCAGGTGGGTGAGCAGTACTTC.

V and J are TRBV28 and TRBJ1-2; 12 positions match TRBD1. CDR1 is MDHEN and CDR2 is SYDVKM in the germline V gene. Trimming took 6 bases from V and 7 from J; bases not matched to a gene: 18. This CDR3 spans 18 amino acids. The CDR3 DNA reads as TGTGCCAGCAGCTTCGGAGGGACAGGGGGCTTAGGAACTATTGGCTACACCTTC. This translates into CASSFGGTGGLGTIGYTF.

The chain employs TRBV2 and TRBJ2-7, with TRBD2 as a possible D gene (6 bases). The assigned J gene may be wrong: the sequence end matches TRBJ2-5 better. Germline V gene lookup returns CDR1 SNHLY and CDR2 FYNNEI. The length of the CDR3 is 15 residues. CDR3 region: CASSEEEGPRETQYF. CDR3 DNA sequence: TGTGCCAGCAGTGAAGAGGAGGGCCCCCGGGAGACCCAGTACTTC.

This clonotype was recorded at least ten times. The chain uses TRBV4-3 and TRBJ2-5; no firm D call. V dropped 0 bases and J dropped 1 base, with 15 bases sitting between them. The CDR3 is made up of 17 amino acids. CDR1 and CDR2 (germline): LGHNA, YSLEER. CDR3 nucleotides: TGCGCCAGCAGCCAAGATTGGGGTCTTATCGGCCAAGAGACCCAGTACTTC. It yields the protein CASSQDWGLIGQETQYF.

The rearrangement uses TRBV5-1 and TRBJ2-7, with 9 bases lining up with TRBD2. Per the germline V gene, CDR1 is SGHRS and CDR2 is YFSETQ. The CDR3 extends over 18 amino acids. With V trimmed by 4 bases and J by 1 base, 15 bases remained unmatched. The CDR3 sequence: CASSVRSGTSLRSYEQYF. The CDR3 bases are TGCGCCAGCAGCGTTCGCTCCGGGACTAGCCTACGATCCTACGAGCAGTACTTC.

The chain recombines TRBV4-1 with TRBJ1-1; D remains ambiguous. The V end lost 0 bases, the J end lost 1 base, and 6 bases lay between the germline ends. CDR1 is MGHRA and CDR2 is YSYEKL in the germline V gene. CDR3 length: 14 residues. Here the CDR3 reads CASSQDRQNTEAFF. The CDR3 bases are TGCGCCAGCAGCCAAGACCGCCAGAACACTGAAGCTTTCTTT.

Concerning this clonotype itself: One end of the junction varies from germline; a read error may be responsible. The chain carries TRBV5-1 and TRBJ1-1, with D uncertain. The CDR3 covers 15 residues. The germline CDR1 and CDR2 sequences are SGHRS and YFSETQ. The CDR3 region is CAGSSPTGRYTEAFF. Here the CDR3 DNA reads TGCGCCGGCAGCTCCCCAACCGGGAGATACACTGAAGCTTTCTTT.

This clonotype was observed a handful of times. The chain links TRBV6-5 to TRBJ2-1; D gene uncertain. V was cut by 5 bases and J by 4 bases, with 6 bases left in between. Germline CDR1 and CDR2: MNHEY and SVGAGI. The length of the CDR3 is 12 residues. CDR3 amino acids: CASSGAYNEQFF. The CDR3 DNA follows: TGTGCCAGCAGTGGAGCGTACAATGAGCAGTTCTTC.

Concerning this clonotype itself: An end of the junction does not agree with germline; a read error may underlie this. The chain employs TRBV14 and TRBJ1-6, with D possibly matching TRBD1 (5 bases). This CDR3 spans 15 amino acids. Germline V gives CDR1 SGHDN, CDR2 FVKESK. The DNA of the CDR3 is TGTGCCAGCAGCCCAGACAGACGAAAAAATTCACTCCTCCACTTT. The encoded protein is CASSPDRRKNSLLHF.

The genes are TRBV20-1 and TRBJ2-2; 12 positions agree with TRBD2. The CDR3 extends over 15 amino acids. Germline V CDR1 and CDR2: DFQATT, SNEGSKA (reference sequence). V was clipped by 6 bases and J by 5 bases; unmatched bases: 7. The CDR3 DNA follows: TGCAGTGCCCCCGCTAGCGGGGGGGGTACCGGGGAGCTGTTTTTT. Its protein is CSAPASGGGTGELFF.

There are a few counts of this clonotype. The J gene is TRBJ2-7, the V gene TRBV6-5, with D perhaps TRBD1 (6 bases). The V gene's germline CDR1 is MNHEY and CDR2 SVGAGI. The ends were cut back, 6 bases at V and 5 bases at J, with 14 bases in the middle. The CDR3 loop spans 13 amino acids. This CDR3 is CASRGRDIHEQYF. In DNA form, the CDR3 reads TGTGCCAGCAGGGGCCGGGACATCCACGAGCAGTACTTC.

This chain uses TRBV7-2 with TRBJ2-5, with 11 positions matching TRBD2. The J segment lost 2 bases and the V segment lost 0 bases, leaving 5 bases of the junction unmatched. The CDR3 extends over 17 amino acids. The germline CDR1 and CDR2 sequences are SGHTA and FQGNSA. CDR3 nucleotide sequence: TGTGCCAGCAGCTTAGCGGGTCGACTAGCGGGACAAGAGACCCAGTACTTC. Translation gives CASSLAGRLAGQETQYF.

The rearrangement joins TRBV28 to TRBJ2-7, with TRBD1 identical over 10 bases. The V and J ends lost 0 bases and 3 bases, in that order; junction bases with no gene match: 2. Germline values: CDR1 MDHEN, CDR2 SYDVKM. This CDR3 has 15 amino acids. The CDR3 spells CASSLWGTGDYEQYF. The CDR3 DNA sequence: TGTGCCAGCAGTTTATGGGGGACAGGGGACTACGAGCAGTACTTC.

This chain connects TRBV6-5 to TRBJ2-3; 9 bases are shared with TRBD2. The CDR3 covers 15 residues. Germline CDR1 is MNHEY and CDR2 is SVGAGI. V gave up 0 bases and J gave up 5 bases; unmatched junction bases: 3. The CDR3 sequence: CASSYSGGRVDTQYF. The CDR3 DNA reads as TGTGCCAGCAGTTACTCTGGCGGGAGGGTAGATACGCAGTATTTT.

The V call is TRBV10-3, the J call TRBJ2-7; D call uncertain. V was clipped by 0 bases and J by 2 bases, with 8 bases between them. Looked up from germline, CDR1 is ENHRY and CDR2 is SYGVKD. The CDR3 consists of 14 residues. The CDR3 nucleotides are TGTGCCATCAGTGAGTCGATGGCGGCCTACGAGCAGTACTTC. This gives the protein CAISESMAAYEQYF.

V is TRBV7-2 and J is TRBJ2-4; TRBD1 aligns across 10 bases. The J call may be incorrect, as the DNA end agrees better with TRBJ2-7. CDR1 is SGHTA and CDR2 is FQGNSA in the germline V gene. The CDR3 runs to 14 residues. The CDR3 sequence is CASSRDRGQGEQYF. DNA of the CDR3: TGTGCCAGCAGCCGCGACAGGGGGCAGGGCGAGCAGTACTTC.

The chain links TRBV7-6 to TRBJ2-7; 7 positions match TRBD2. The DNA end is a closer match to TRBJ2-5, so the J assignment may be wrong. CDR3 length equals 13 residues. CDR1 and CDR2 from the germline V gene are SGHVS and FNYEAQ. The CDR3 sequence: CASSSGGYKTQYF. The CDR3 region has the DNA TGTGCCAGCAGCTCCGGGGGGTACAAGACCCAGTACTTC.

The V and J genes are TRBV5-1 and TRBJ2-7, with D uncertain. V was cut by 0 bases and J by 3 bases, with 10 bases left in between. The CDR3 is made up of 14 amino acids. Germline V gives CDR1 SGHRS, CDR2 YFSETQ. The CDR3 spells CASSLASTGYEQYF. CDR3 nucleotide sequence: TGCGCCAGCAGCTTGGCCTCGACGGGCTACGAGCAGTACTTC.

This clonotype was observed a handful of times. The chain carries TRBV24-1 and TRBJ2-3, with 10 positions matching TRBD1. The germline V gene has CDR1 KGHDR and CDR2 SFDVKD. J lost 4 bases, V lost 4 bases, and 7 bases had no gene match. The CDR3 is 16 residues long. CDR3 protein: CATSEPGQGWADTQYF. For the CDR3, the DNA is TGTGCCACCAGTGAACCGGGACAGGGGTGGGCAGATACGCAGTATTTT.

This clonotype was seen only a few times. At one end, the junction sequence differs from germline, possibly due to a read error. The V and J genes are TRBV7-7 and TRBJ2-1; 8 nucleotides line up with TRBD2. Per the germline V gene, CDR1 is SSHAT and CDR2 is FNYEAQ (reference sequence). This CDR3 is 14 amino acids long. Here the CDR3 reads CASSPGGPGNEQFF. The CDR3 DNA reads TGTGCTAGCAGTCCGGGAGGGCCGGGCAATGAGCAGTTCTTC. Filled out from reference TRBV7-7 and TRBJ2-1, the complete variable domain reads GAGVSQSPRYKVTKRGQDVTLRCDPISSHATLYWYQQALGQGPEFLTYFNYEAQPDKSGLPSDRFSAERPEGSISTLTIQRTEQRDSAMYRCASSPGGPGNEQFFGPGTRLTVL.

This chain joins TRBV21-1 and TRBJ2-7; the table's D gene call, TRBD1, was not cross checked with the DNA. TRBV21-1 is termed a pseudogene. The CDR3 extends over 13 amino acids. DNA for the CDR3: TGTGCCAGCAGCGCCCCTTTGAGGTGGGAGCAGTACTTC. This translates into CASSAPLRWEQYF.

This clonotype showed up just a few times. The chain is built from TRBV25-1 and TRBJ2-7; D remains unclear. The V gene lost 5 bases and the J gene lost 0 bases, with 8 bases spanning the gap. Germline V lookup: CDR1 MGHDK, CDR2 SYGVNS. The CDR3 length is 13 residues. As DNA, the CDR3 is TGTGCCAGCAGTATCTCGAGCTCCTACGAGCAGTACTTC. It encodes CASSISSSYEQYF.

The table lists this clonotype with many counts. The genes are TRBV4-3 and TRBJ2-3; the match to TRBD2 covers 9 bases. From germline, CDR1 is LGHNA and CDR2 YSLEER. Losses at the gene ends were 1 base for V and 3 bases for J; bases not matched to a gene: 5. The CDR3 has 16 residues. The CDR3 DNA reads TGCGCCAGCAGCCAAGGGTCGGGACTAGCAACAGATACGCAGTATTTT. This translates into CASSQGSGLATDTQYF.

The CDR3 region has the DNA TGTGCCAGCAGTGAAGCCGCACTAGGGAAGGATACGCAGTATTTT. Its translation: CASSEAALGKDTQYF. The J gene is TRBJ2-3, the V gene TRBV6-1; maybe TRBD2 (5 bases). CDR1 and CDR2 (germline): MNHNS, SASEGT. The CDR3 runs to 15 residues. V lost 0 bases and J lost 6, with 13 bases in between.

This clonotype appeared many times. This sequence joins TRBV7-6 and TRBJ1-1, with 7 bases lining up with TRBD1. The junction had 5 bases not matched to a gene; V was cut back by 3 bases and J by 1 base. This CDR3 region has 15 residues. Per the germline V gene, CDR1 is SGHVS and CDR2 is FNYEAQ. The CDR3 spells CASSLSGTANTEAFF. In DNA form, the CDR3 reads TGTGCCAGCAGCTTGTCCGGGACAGCGAACACTGAAGCTTTCTTT.

The J gene is TRBJ1-5, the V gene TRBV20-1; no clear D gene. The CDR3 totals 12 residues. Germline CDR1 and CDR2: DFQATT and SNEGSKA (reference sequence). Between the trimmed V and J ends, which lost 5 bases and 13 bases, there was a span of 18 bases. Here the CDR3 DNA reads TGCAGTGCTGGAGTATTAGGCTCCGGGCAGCATTTT. Encoded protein: CSAGVLGSGQHF.

The chain combines TRBV20-1 with TRBJ2-3; D gene uncertain. The CDR3 covers 14 residues. The germline V and J ends were trimmed by 5 bases and 2 bases, with 14 bases remaining between them. CDR1 and CDR2 from the germline V gene are DFQATT and SNEGSKA (reference sequence). The CDR3 here is CSALGPALTDTQYF. In DNA form, the CDR3 reads TGCAGTGCTCTTGGACCCGCCCTCACAGATACGCAGTATTTT.